These 9 T cell receptor beta chains originate from one sample sequenced in a study of T cell responses to AZD1222 COVID-19 vaccine. The table came from immunoSEQ multiplex PCR; TCRdb's copy has only in-frame clones and leaves some out. This table holds roughly 120,000 clones, approximately 90% found once. Specimen: peripheral blood, collected on day 0 of AZD1222 vaccination. The receptors originated from an adult in good health.

V usage is TRBV5-6 and J usage is TRBJ1-2; tentatively, D is TRBD1 (6 bases). Trimming removed 4 bases from V and 5 bases from J, with 6 bases in between. The CDR3 has 11 amino acids. Germline CDR1 and CDR2: SGHDT and YYEEEE. DNA for the CDR3: TGTGCCAGCAGCCAGGGGTATGGCTACACCTTC. Translated, it gives CASSQGYGYTF.

The chain links TRBV5-1 to TRBJ2-5; 10 nucleotides align to TRBD1. Looked up from germline, CDR1 is SGHRS and CDR2 is YFSETQ. The CDR3 loop spans 17 amino acids. The ends lost 0 bases at V and 3 bases at J; junction bases unmatched: 8. The CDR3 coding sequence is TGCGCCAGCAGCTTGGGAGGATCGGGACAGGGGAAAGAGACCCAGTACTTC. It encodes CASSLGGSGQGKETQYF.

V gene TRBV5-6 combines with J gene TRBJ1-2, with 7 bases that match TRBD1. V lost 3 bases, J lost 3 bases, and 5 bases stayed unmatched. The CDR3 is 14 amino acids. Germline-derived CDR1 and CDR2 are SGHDT and YYEEEE. CDR3 loop: CASSYRTGHYGYTF. The CDR3 nucleotides are TGTGCCAGCAGCTATCGGACAGGTCACTATGGCTACACCTTC. The full variable domain, with the rest looked up from reference TRBV5-6 and TRBJ1-2, is DAGVTQSPTHLIKTRGQQVTLRCSPKSGHDTVSWYQQALGQGPQFIFQYYEEEERQRGNFPDRFSGHQFPNYSSELNVNALLLGDSALYLCASSYRTGHYGYTFGSGTRLTVV.

J is TRBJ2-3 and V is TRBV28; D remains ambiguous. The CDR3 covers 16 residues. Germline loops: CDR1 MDHEN, CDR2 SYDVKM. The ends were cut back, 2 bases at V and 0 bases at J, with 12 bases in the middle. The CDR3 is CASSLQAPSSTDTQYF. CDR3 bases: TGTGCCAGCAGTTTACAGGCGCCCTCTAGCACAGATACGCAGTATTTT.

The rearrangement joins TRBV4-3 to TRBJ2-7; 9 bases align to TRBD1. Germline trimming cut 1 base from V and 3 bases from J; bases unmatched to any gene: 10. The CDR3 loop spans 17 amino acids. Germline V gene sequence: CDR1 LGHNA, CDR2 YSLEER. CDR3 sequence (DNA): TGCGCCAGCAGCCAAGGAATAAGTACAGGGGGCTTCTACGAGCAGTACTTC. Translated: CASSQGISTGGFYEQYF.

This chain joins TRBV23-1 and TRBJ1-2; D not resolved. TRBV23-1 counts as an open reading frame of uncertain function. The CDR3 length is 15 residues. The V end lost 3 bases, the J end lost 4 bases, and 15 bases lay between the germline ends. CDR3 bases: TGCGCCAGCAGTCAGTCAATTCAAGGGCCCTATGGCTACACCTTC. Translating it yields CASSQSIQGPYGYTF.

This rearrangement joins TRBV25-1 to TRBJ1-2; TRBD1 matches at 11 bases. Germline V gene lookup returns CDR1 MGHDK and CDR2 SYGVNS. Losses at the gene ends were 6 bases for V and 6 bases for J; bases not matched to a gene: 3. The CDR3 length is 13 residues. CDR3 nucleotide sequence: TGTGCCAGCAGGGACAGGGGGCATCATGGCTACACCTTC. Protein: CASRDRGHHGYTF.

This rearrangement joins TRBV10-1 to TRBJ1-1; D is undetermined. CDR1 WNHNN and CDR2 SYGVQD come from the germline V gene (reference sequence). V lost 2 bases to trimming and J lost 1 base, with 14 bases between them. CDR3 length: 16 residues. The CDR3 sequence is CASSETSWTANTEAFF. DNA of the CDR3: TGCGCCAGCAGTGAGACCTCCTGGACCGCGAACACTGAAGCTTTCTTT.

The chain uses TRBV4-1 and TRBJ2-7, with D perhaps TRBD2 (5 bases). CDR1 MGHRA and CDR2 YSYEKL come from the germline V gene. Trimming pared 2 bases from V and 0 bases from J, leaving 11 bases between. This CDR3 contains 15 residues. This chain's CDR3 is CASSQSADSSYEQYF. In DNA form, the CDR3 reads TGCGCCAGCAGCCAATCAGCGGATAGCTCCTACGAGCAGTACTTC.